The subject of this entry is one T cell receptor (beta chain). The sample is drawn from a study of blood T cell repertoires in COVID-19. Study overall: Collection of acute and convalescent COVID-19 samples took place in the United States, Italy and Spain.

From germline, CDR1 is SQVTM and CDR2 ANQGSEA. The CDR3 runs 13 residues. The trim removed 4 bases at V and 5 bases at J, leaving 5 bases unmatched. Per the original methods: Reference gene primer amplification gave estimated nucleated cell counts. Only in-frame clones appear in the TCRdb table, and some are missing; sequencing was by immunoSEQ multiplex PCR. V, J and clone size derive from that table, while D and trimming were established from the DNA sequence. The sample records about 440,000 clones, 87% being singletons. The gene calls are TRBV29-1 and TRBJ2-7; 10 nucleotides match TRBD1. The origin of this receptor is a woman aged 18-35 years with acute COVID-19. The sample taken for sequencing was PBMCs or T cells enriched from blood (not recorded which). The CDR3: CSVVGTGVHEQYF. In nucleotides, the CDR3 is TGCAGCGTTGTTGGGACAGGGGTCCACGAGCAGTACTTC.